Following are 10 T cell receptor beta chains from one sample sequenced in a study of blood T cells in healthy people across ages. A second PCR, run for about 7 to 11 cycles, used a sample-barcoded 5' primer plus a J-beta primer mix. MiXCR, run by TCRdb on the 5' RACE reads, gives a single entry per CDR3 protein. Among some 940,000 distinct CDR3 sequences, almost 30% were seen once, and the ten largest hold around 9.6%. The same data also contributed to another study, on T cells of mothers and their children.

Input material: blood. Source of these receptors: a woman aged 40 to 55 in good health.

The chain uses TRBV7-8 and TRBJ1-2; possible D gene TRBD1, 5 bases. V was shortened by 1 base and J by 4 bases, with 13 bases between the two germline ends. From germline, CDR1 is SGHVS and CDR2 FQNEAQ. The CDR3 is made up of 15 amino acids. The CDR3 coding sequence is TGTGCCAGCAGCTTAGTCAGCCAGGGAGGCTATGGCTACACCTTC. Protein sequence: CASSLVSQGGYGYTF. The whole variable domain, filled in from reference TRBV7-8 and TRBJ1-2, reads GAGVSQSPRYKVAKRGQDVALRCDPISGHVSLFWYQQALGQGPEFLTYFQNEAQLDKSGLPSDRFFAERPEGSVSTLKIQRTQQEDSAVYLCASSLVSQGGYGYTFGSGTRLTVV.

The chain employs TRBV4-1 and TRBJ2-1; TRBD2 matches 14 bases. V trimming: 4 bases; J trimming: 10 bases; junction bases outside the gene matches: 9. The length of the CDR3 is 16 residues. Germline CDR1 MGHRA, CDR2 YSYEKL. In DNA, the CDR3 is TGCGCCAGCAGCCTCGGACTAGCGGGGGGTCTGGTGGAGCAGTTCTTC. Translating it yields CASSLGLAGGLVEQFF.

In its sample, this clonotype was seen many times. In DNA form, the CDR3 reads TGCAGTGCTAGAGGAGGCTCTGGGGCCAACGTCCTGACTTTC. Its translation is CSARGGSGANVLTF. The chain uses TRBV20-1 and TRBJ2-6; D uncertain. The CDR3 length is 14 residues. CDR1 is DFQATT, CDR2 SNEGSKA, per germline (reference sequence). V was pared by 1 base and J by 0 bases, with 4 bases between.

Regarding this clonotype: One junction end disagrees with the germline gene, perhaps due to a read error. V usage is TRBV5-1 and J usage is TRBJ2-3; maybe TRBD2 (6 bases). Germline V lookup: CDR1 SGHRS, CDR2 YFSETQ. The CDR3 consists of 17 residues. The CDR3 DNA follows: TGCGCCAGCAGCTTGGTGGCCAGCAGAACTAGCACAGATGCGCAGTATTTT. Translation gives CASSLVASRTSTDAQYF.

This clonotype has only a few counts. The V gene is TRBV4-1, the J gene TRBJ2-7, with D perhaps given as TRBD1 or TRBD2 (5 bases each). Germline-derived CDR1 and CDR2 are MGHRA and YSYEKL. CDR3 length equals 14 residues. V was shortened by 4 bases and J by 2 bases, with 12 bases between the two germline ends. The CDR3 here is CASSRGRATYEQYF. CDR3 DNA: TGCGCCAGCAGCCGGGGACGGGCAACCTACGAGCAGTACTTC.

This clonotype was recorded a few times. The chain links TRBV7-6 to TRBJ1-6; 7 nucleotides align to TRBD1. Germline V gene lookup returns CDR1 SGHVS and CDR2 FNYEAQ. The CDR3 is 15 residues long. Losses at the gene ends were 4 bases for V and 7 bases for J; bases not matched to a gene: 7. CDR3 nucleotides: TGTGCCAGCAGCTCGACCGGGACAGTAAATTCACCCCTCCACTTT. Protein: CASSSTGTVNSPLHF.

The gene calls are TRBV5-1 and TRBJ2-7; no definite D call. V was trimmed by 1 base and J by 5 bases, leaving 7 bases between them. The V gene's germline CDR1 is SGHRS and CDR2 YFSETQ. The CDR3 has 12 residues. CDR3 loop: CASSLNGNEQYF. DNA for the CDR3: TGCGCCAGCAGCTTGAATGGGAACGAGCAGTACTTC.

This clonotype was recorded at least ten times. The chain couples TRBV7-2 to TRBJ2-1, with D unresolved. There are 11 residues in the CDR3. The germline V gene encodes CDR1 SGHTA and CDR2 FQGNSA. V was cut by 3 bases and J by 9 bases, with 6 bases left in between. The CDR3 here is CASSFRVEQFF. CDR3 bases: TGTGCCAGCAGCTTCCGGGTTGAGCAGTTCTTC.

This clonotype has a count of ten or more. This chain links TRBV7-3 with TRBJ2-1, with unresolved D. The CDR3 totals 15 residues. CDR1 SGHTA and CDR2 FQGTGA come from the germline V gene. Trimming removed 4 bases at V and 2 bases at J, with 12 bases between. DNA for the CDR3: TGTGCCAGCAGCTCCCTCTTAGGCCCCTACAATGAGCAGTTCTTC. Amino acid sequence: CASSSLLGPYNEQFF.

The chain is built from TRBV2 and TRBJ2-3, with D perhaps matching TRBD1 (7 bases). The germline V gene encodes CDR1 SNHLY and CDR2 FYNNEI. The CDR3 loop spans 14 amino acids. V lost 6 bases and J lost 5, with 15 bases in between. CDR3 residues: CASRDARGVDTQYF. The CDR3 DNA reads TGTGCCAGCAGGGATGCCAGGGGGGTAGATACGCAGTATTTT.